Given below is one T cell receptor beta chain in context. Antigen specificity is unknown. This specimen belongs to a study of post-analysis software for immune sequencing data. Study in general: Several disease courses (relapsing-remitting, secondary progressive and progressive-relapsing) of multiple sclerosis were included. Overall study findings and caveats: Patients showed TRBV5-6, TRBV5-1 and TRBV20-1 among several TRBV segments more frequent than in controls. In multiple sclerosis, normalized Chao1 diversity was significantly below that of controls. Same-batch preparations were strongly co-clustered by F measure.

Prepared libraries of TCR beta cDNA carried unique molecular identifiers. Hundreds of thousands of cDNA molecules came from around 1 to 10 million T cells. TCRdb reprocessed the PCR reads with MiXCR, giving one entry per CDR3 protein. The profile shows around 700,000 distinct CDR3 sequences, around 60% of them singletons. CDR3 length equals 12 residues. Trimming removed 5 bases at V and 9 bases at J, with 14 bases between. The receptor was derived from a girl aged 2-15 years with multiple sclerosis. The rearrangement links TRBV12-3 or TRBV12-4 to TRBJ2-7; D is perhaps TRBD1 (6 bases). The sample comprised blood. CDR3: CASSPPGAAQYF. CDR3 DNA: TGTGCCAGCAGTCCCCCAGGGGCCGCGCAGTACTTC.